This T cell receptor beta chain was identified during a study of blood T cell repertoires in COVID-19. Study-wide background: Sample material is recorded as cDNA or gDNA derived from T cells, B-cell-depleted T cells, or PBMCs.

In the original analysis: Reference gene primer amplification yielded estimated nucleated cell counts. TCRdb's copy holds only in-frame clones and misses some; the assay was immunoSEQ multiplex PCR. V, J and clone size are taken as reported in that table, and D and trimming were inferred from the DNA itself. The sample yields 330,000 or so clones, approximately 90% seen once. This CDR3 comprises 13 residues. Trimming cost V 2 bases and J 7 bases; bases outside gene matches: 4. Germline values: CDR1 SGHAT, CDR2 FQNNGV. A Seattle source enrolled patients during active infection and followed them longitudinally.

V is TRBV11-2 and J is TRBJ2-7; 8 positions match TRBD1. The clonotype comes from a man aged 25 to 45 with COVID-19, enrolled during active disease. Source material: peripheral blood. This chain's CDR3 is CASSLQGAREQYF. CDR3 nucleotides: TGTGCCAGCAGCTTACAGGGGGCGCGGGAGCAGTACTTC.